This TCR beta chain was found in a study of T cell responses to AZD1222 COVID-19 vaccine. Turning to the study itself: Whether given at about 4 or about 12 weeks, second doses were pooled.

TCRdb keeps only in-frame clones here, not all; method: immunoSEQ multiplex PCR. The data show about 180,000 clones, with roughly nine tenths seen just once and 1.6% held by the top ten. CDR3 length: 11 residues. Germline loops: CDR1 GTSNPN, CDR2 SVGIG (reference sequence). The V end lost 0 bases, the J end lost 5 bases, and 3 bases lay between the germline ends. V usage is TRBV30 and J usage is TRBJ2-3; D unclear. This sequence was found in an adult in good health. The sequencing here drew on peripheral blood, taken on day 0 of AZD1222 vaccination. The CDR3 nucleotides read TGTGCCTGGAGTGTGGTAGATACGCAGTATTTT. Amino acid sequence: CAWSVVDTQYF.